What follows are 5 T cell receptor beta chains derived from one specimen sequenced in a study of siplizumab effects on memory and regulatory T cells. The repertoire was sequenced with immunoSEQ multiplex PCR; TCRdb's copy has only in-frame clones and lacks some. The profile covers about 120,000 clones, with around 95% appearing a single time and roughly 0.16% taken by the ten largest. What was sequenced was non-Treg CD4+ T cells sorted from blood. The source of these receptors is a human donor in good health.

The chain is built from TRBV7-7 and TRBJ2-7, with 10 bases that match TRBD1. The length of the CDR3 is 14 residues. CDR1 SSHAT and CDR2 FNYEAQ come from the germline V gene (reference sequence). The junction had 3 bases not matched to a gene; V was cut back by 4 bases and J by 3 bases. The CDR3 loop reads CASSYRDRGYEQYF. CDR3 sequence (DNA): TGTGCCAGCAGCTACCGGGACAGGGGCTACGAGCAGTACTTC.

This clone appeared a single time. At the DNA level, this CDR3 is encoded by other sequences in the same sample as well. This chain joins TRBV28 and TRBJ1-1; D perhaps matches TRBD1 (5 bases). Trimming cost V 3 bases and J 10 bases, with 12 bases left between them. CDR1 and CDR2 from the germline V gene are MDHEN and SYDVKM. The CDR3 runs to 12 residues. Here the CDR3 reads CASSLGLKVAFF. DNA of the CDR3: TGTGCCAGCAGTTTGGGGCTGAAGGTAGCTTTCTTT.

The genes are TRBV18 and TRBJ1-1; no firm D call. The CDR3 loop spans 14 amino acids. The germline CDR1 and CDR2 sequences are KGHSH and LQKENI. Trimming removed 3 bases at V and 2 bases at J, with 10 bases between. The CDR3 DNA reads as TGTGCCAGCTCACCTGACTTATTTAACACTGAAGCTTTCTTT. Protein sequence: CASSPDLFNTEAFF.

The chain joins TRBV10-3 to TRBJ2-3; D unclear. There are 16 residues in the CDR3. Germline values: CDR1 ENHRY, CDR2 SYGVKD. V was pared by 4 bases and J by 0 bases, with 14 bases between. CDR3 sequence reads: CAISGAAAVSTDTQYF. The DNA of the CDR3 is TGTGCCATCAGTGGGGCCGCGGCAGTTAGCACAGATACGCAGTATTTT.

This chain links TRBV10-3 with TRBJ2-5; 9 bases are shared with TRBD2. Germline V gives CDR1 ENHRY, CDR2 SYGVKD. The length of the CDR3 is 16 residues. Trimming at V came to 3 bases and at J to 4 bases, leaving 9 bases not matched to a gene. The CDR3 spells CAISDGSSGVGETQYF. CDR3 in DNA: TGTGCCATCAGTGATGGCTCTAGCGGGGTGGGAGAGACCCAGTACTTC.